The TCR beta chain described here comes from a study of vaccination and CD4 T cells after COVID-19. Study-wide results and limits: From a median of roughly 20 to 40, SARS-CoV-2-reactive clonotypes increased, though not significantly.

This clonotype was seen a handful of times. Its antigen remains unknown. Treatment reported: roughly 10-day PBMC culture with coronavirus spike peptide pools or control peptides (ViraFEST assay). Following a culture period (roughly ten days), negative selection was used to isolate CD4+ T cells. This CDR3 has 13 amino acids. Germline V gene sequence: CDR1 MNHNS, CDR2 SASEGT. Cultured CD4+ T-cell DNA underwent Oncomine TCR Beta short-read sequencing. TCRdb reanalysed the PCR reads using MiXCR and keeps one entry per CDR3 protein. The sample has about 15,000 distinct CDR3 sequences, about 60% seen once. The chain has TRBV6-1 and TRBJ1-4; D remains ambiguous. This receptor was obtained from a human donor who had recovered from COVID-19. The sample consisted of CD4+ T cells from blood, cultured in vitro. CDR3 loop: CATRYLPWEKLFF. The CDR3 DNA follows: TGTGCGACGCGGTACCTACCGTGGGAAAAACTGTTTTTT.